This T cell receptor (beta chain) was sequenced in a study of Ad26.COV2.S vaccination and SARS-CoV-2 variants. V gave up 3 bases and J gave up 5 bases; unmatched junction bases: 3. Germline lookup yields CDR1 LNHDA and CDR2 SQIVND (reference sequence). The CDR3 loop spans 14 amino acids. Clones were sequenced by immunoSEQ multiplex PCR, and TCRdb holds only the in-frame ones, with some missing. The repertoire holds 380,000 or so clones, with about nine tenths as singletons. Indicated treatment: over 15 received Ad26.COV2.S at low or high dose, single or two shots; five or six received placebo; per-sample allocation not given. Each sample was drawn 63 days after the first injection (of vaccine or placebo).

The input for sequencing was peripheral blood, taken in a trial of Ad26.COV2.S vaccine versus placebo. The sequence was collected from a person between 18 and 65 years old who received the Ad26.COV2.S COVID-19 vaccine or a placebo. The chain uses TRBV19 and TRBJ2-7, with 11 nucleotides matching TRBD1. The CDR3 nucleotides are TGTGCCAGTAGTATTGGACAGGGGGCGCACGAGCAGTACTTC. The encoded protein is CASSIGQGAHEQYF.